A selection of T cell receptor beta chains follows, all from one sample in a study of blood T cell repertoires in COVID-19. The protocol was immunoSEQ multiplex PCR, while the TCRdb copy is restricted to in-frame clones and leaves out a portion. The repertoire has 350,000 to 450,000 clones, around 85% of them found once; the top ten carry roughly 3.4%. The sample comprised peripheral blood. The receptors stem from a young woman with acute or convalescent COVID-19. The CDR3 runs from the conserved cysteine through the conserved F or W. Fields, in order: V gene, CDR3 length, J gene, CDR3 protein.

>TRBV7-9|14|TRBJ2-5
CASREGGMQETQYF
>TRBV7-3|14|TRBJ2-1
CASSPRADYNEQFF
>TRBV2|11|TRBJ2-5
CASSDGTDLHF
>TRBV27|15|TRBJ2-7
CASSLSWAGTYEQYF
>TRBV12-3/TRBV12-4|13|TRBJ1-1
CASSPGGLTEAFF
>TRBV12-3/TRBV12-4|13|TRBJ1-1
CASSFRANTEAFF
>TRBV4-1|16|TRBJ2-1
CASSQDYSLAINEQFF
>TRBV28|14|TRBJ1-2
CASSLLAENYGYTF
>TRBV4-1|16|TRBJ2-1
CASSPPRGGLGDEQFF
>TRBV29-1|12|TRBJ1-2
CSVVTGNYGYTF
>TRBV27|17|TRBJ2-6
CASSFELSHSGANVLTF
>TRBV4-1|17|TRBJ1-1
CASSQEGTGGLDTEAFF
>TRBV2|14|TRBJ2-7
CASRTSGVIYEQYF
>TRBV3-1/TRBV3-2|15|TRBJ2-3
CASSQEADITDTQYF
>TRBV10-3|14|TRBJ1-6
CAIRGDRENSPLHF